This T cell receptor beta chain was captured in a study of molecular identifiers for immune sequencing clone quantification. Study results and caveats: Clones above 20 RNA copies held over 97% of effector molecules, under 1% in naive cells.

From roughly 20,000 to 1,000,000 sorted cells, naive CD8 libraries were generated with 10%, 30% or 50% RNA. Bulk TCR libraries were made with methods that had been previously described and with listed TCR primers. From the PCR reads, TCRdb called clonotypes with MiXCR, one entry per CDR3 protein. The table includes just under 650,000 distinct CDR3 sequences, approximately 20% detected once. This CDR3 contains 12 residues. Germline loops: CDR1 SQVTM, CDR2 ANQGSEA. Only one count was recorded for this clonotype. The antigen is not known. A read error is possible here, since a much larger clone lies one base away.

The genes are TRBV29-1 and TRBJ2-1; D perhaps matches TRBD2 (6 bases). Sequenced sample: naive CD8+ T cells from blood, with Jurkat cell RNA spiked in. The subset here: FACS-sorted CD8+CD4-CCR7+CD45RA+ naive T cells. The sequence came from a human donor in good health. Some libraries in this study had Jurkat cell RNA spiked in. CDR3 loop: CSVLGLNNEQLF. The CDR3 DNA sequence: TGCAGCGTGCTGGGACTTAACAATGAGCAGCTCTTC.